This T cell receptor beta chain was sequenced for a study of T cells in Graves' hyperthyroidism and ophthalmopathy. Germline-derived CDR1 and CDR2 are SGHAT and FQNNGV. The CDR3 is 14 residues long. After removal of 7 bases from V and 3 bases from J, the junction contained 4 bases not matched to a gene. The TCR beta CDR3 regions underwent amplification using RNA transcripts as the source. First-round RT-PCR targeting the TCR CDR3 was performed with the HTBI primer set. TCRdb itself ran the multiplex PCR reads through MiXCR, one entry per CDR3 protein. The sample lists 600,000 to 850,000 distinct CDR3 sequences; roughly 20% were seen once. This clonotype has a count of ten or more.

This sequence originates from a woman in her forties or fifties with Graves' hyperthyroidism that later progressed to Graves' ophthalmopathy. J is TRBJ2-1 and V is TRBV11-2; 9 bases align to TRBD2. The sample taken for sequencing was blood. The CDR3 spells CASMRGGSYNEQFF. The DNA for the CDR3 is TGTGCCAGCATGCGGGGGGGCAGCTACAATGAGCAGTTCTTC.